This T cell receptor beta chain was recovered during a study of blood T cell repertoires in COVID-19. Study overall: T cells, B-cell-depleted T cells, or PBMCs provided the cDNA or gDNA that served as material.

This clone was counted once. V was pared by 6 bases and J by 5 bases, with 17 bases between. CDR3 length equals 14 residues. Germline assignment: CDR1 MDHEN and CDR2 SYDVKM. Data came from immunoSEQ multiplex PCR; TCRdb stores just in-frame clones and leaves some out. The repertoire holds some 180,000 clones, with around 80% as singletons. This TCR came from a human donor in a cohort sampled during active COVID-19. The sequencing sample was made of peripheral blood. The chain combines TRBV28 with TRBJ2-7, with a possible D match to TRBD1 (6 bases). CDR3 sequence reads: CASRPGQRTHEQYF. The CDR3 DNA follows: TGTGCCAGCAGGCCGGGACAACGGACACACGAGCAGTACTTC. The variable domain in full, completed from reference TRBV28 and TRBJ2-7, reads DVKVTQSSRYLVKRTGEKVFLECVQDMDHENMFWYRQDPGLGLRLIYFSYDVKMKEKGDIPEGYSVSREKKERFSLILESASTNQTSMYLCASRPGQRTHEQYFGPGTRLTVT.